This TCR beta chain was sequenced for a study of blood T cell repertoires in COVID-19. Sequencing used immunoSEQ multiplex PCR; TCRdb keeps in-frame clones, though not all of them. The repertoire has about 80,000 clones, 75% to 85% of them found once; the top ten carry approximately 12%. The CDR3 contains 13 residues. From germline, CDR1 is KGHSH and CDR2 LQKENI. The J segment lost 5 bases and the V segment lost 7 bases, leaving 5 bases of the junction unmatched. Sequenced material: peripheral blood. The chain uses TRBV18 and TRBJ2-5; 9 nucleotides align to TRBD1. The clonotype was recovered from a woman in her forties with active or convalescent COVID-19. The CDR3 here is CASLTGGDETQYF. The CDR3 DNA sequence: TGTGCCAGCTTAACAGGGGGCGACGAGACCCAGTACTTC. The whole variable domain, filled in from reference TRBV18 and TRBJ2-5, reads NAGVMQNPRHLVRRRGQEARLRCSPMKGHSHVYWYRQLPEEGLKFMVYLQKENIIDESGMPKERFSAEFPKEGPSILRIQQVVRGDSAAYFCASLTGGDETQYFGPGTRLLVL.